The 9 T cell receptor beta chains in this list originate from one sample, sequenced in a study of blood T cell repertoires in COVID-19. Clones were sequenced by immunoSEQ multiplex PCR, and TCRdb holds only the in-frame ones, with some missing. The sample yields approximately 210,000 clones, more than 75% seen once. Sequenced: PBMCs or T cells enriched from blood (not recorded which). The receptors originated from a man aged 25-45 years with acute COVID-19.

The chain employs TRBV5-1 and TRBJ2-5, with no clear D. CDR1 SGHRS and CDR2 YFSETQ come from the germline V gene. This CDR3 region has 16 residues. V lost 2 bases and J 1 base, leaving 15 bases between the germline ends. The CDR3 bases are TGCGCCAGCAGCTTCAAGGAAATGCACAGCCAAGAGACCCAGTACTTC. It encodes CASSFKEMHSQETQYF.

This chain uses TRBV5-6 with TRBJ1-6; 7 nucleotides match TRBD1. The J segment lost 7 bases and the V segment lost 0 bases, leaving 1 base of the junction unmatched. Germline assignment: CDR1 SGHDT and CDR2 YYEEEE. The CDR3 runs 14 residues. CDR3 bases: TGTGCCAGCAGCTTGGCAGGGGGGAATTCACCCCTCCACTTT. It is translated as CASSLAGGNSPLHF.

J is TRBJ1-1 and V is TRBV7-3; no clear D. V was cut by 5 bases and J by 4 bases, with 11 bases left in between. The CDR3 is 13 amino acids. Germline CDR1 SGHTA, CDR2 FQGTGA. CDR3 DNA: TGTGCCAGCAGCGAAGGAGTGGGCACTGAAGCTTTCTTT. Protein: CASSEGVGTEAFF.

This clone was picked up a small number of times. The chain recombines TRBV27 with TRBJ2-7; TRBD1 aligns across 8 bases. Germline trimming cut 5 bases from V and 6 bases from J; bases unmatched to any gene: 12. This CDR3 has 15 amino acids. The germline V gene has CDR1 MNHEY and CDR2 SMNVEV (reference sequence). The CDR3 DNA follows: TGTGCCAGCAGTCCCTCGCTGCAGGGGGCATTCGAGCAGTACTTC. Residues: CASSPSLQGAFEQYF.

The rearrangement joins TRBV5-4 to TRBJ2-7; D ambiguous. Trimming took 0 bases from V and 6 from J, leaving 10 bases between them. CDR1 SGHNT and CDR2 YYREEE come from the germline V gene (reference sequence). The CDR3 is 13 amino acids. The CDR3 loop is CASSLGPPAEQYF. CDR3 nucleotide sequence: TGTGCCAGCAGCTTGGGGCCCCCTGCCGAGCAGTACTTC.

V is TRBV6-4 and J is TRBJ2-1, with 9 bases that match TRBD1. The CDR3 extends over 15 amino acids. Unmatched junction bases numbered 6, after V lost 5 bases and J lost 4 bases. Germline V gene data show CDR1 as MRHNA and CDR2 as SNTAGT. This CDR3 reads CASSIGQGSYNEQFF. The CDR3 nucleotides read TGTGCCAGCAGTATCGGACAGGGGAGTTACAATGAGCAGTTCTTC.

As DNA, the CDR3 is TGTGCCAGCAGCTCGGGGGGGGATGAGAGTTCACCCCTCCACTTT. As protein: CASSSGGDESSPLHF. This sequence joins TRBV5-4 and TRBJ1-6; D possibly corresponds to TRBD1 (5 bases). Trimming removed 3 bases from V and 9 bases from J, with 16 bases in between. The CDR3 totals 15 residues. Germline CDR1 reads SGHNT; CDR2 reads YYREEE (reference sequence).

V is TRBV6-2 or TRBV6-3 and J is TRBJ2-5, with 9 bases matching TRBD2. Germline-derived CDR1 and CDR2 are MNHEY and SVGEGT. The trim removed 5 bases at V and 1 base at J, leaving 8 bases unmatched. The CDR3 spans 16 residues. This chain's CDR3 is CASSPLPRGGQETQYF. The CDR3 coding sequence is TGTGCCAGCAGTCCCCTCCCGCGGGGGGGCCAAGAGACCCAGTACTTC.

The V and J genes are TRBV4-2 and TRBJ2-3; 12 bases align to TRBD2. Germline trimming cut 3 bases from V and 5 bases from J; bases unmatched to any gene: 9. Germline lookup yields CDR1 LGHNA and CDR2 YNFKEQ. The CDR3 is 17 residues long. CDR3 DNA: TGTGCCAGCAGCCAGGATGCTAGCGGGGGGGCGCGAGATACGCAGTATTTT. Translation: CASSQDASGGARDTQYF.